Reported below is one T cell receptor beta chain. Its antigen is unknown. The sample comes from a study of long-term antiretroviral therapy in people with HIV. Study-wide context: Samples from the earliest time points predate the 2015 immediate-ART recommendation by about a decade. General observations from the study: Blood dating 2004 to 2017 may reflect older ART regimens. Clones with expansion before ART led the repertoire at all time points.

The assay, immunoSEQ v3.0, was run at survey level. Sequencing targeted roughly 40,000-50,000 T-cell genomes per sample. Using immunoSEQ multiplex PCR, the repertoire was profiled, and TCRdb retains in-frame clones only, with some absent. The repertoire holds over 35,000 clones, around 88% seen once, with roughly 3.6% in the top ten. Germline values: CDR1 SGDLS, CDR2 YYNGEE. The CDR3 runs 14 residues. V was trimmed by 0 bases and J by 1 base, leaving 7 bases between them. The source of this sequence is a woman under 30 with HIV. J is TRBJ1-2 and V is TRBV9; D gene ambiguous. The specimen was unsorted PBMCs, collected just before starting antiretroviral therapy. This CDR3 is CASSVEGLNYGYTF. The CDR3 DNA is TGTGCCAGCAGCGTAGAGGGTCTTAACTATGGCTACACCTTC.